The 24 T cell receptor beta chains below come from one sample, sequenced in a study of response to subunit inactivated influenza vaccine. TCRdb redid the calling of the RT-PCR reads with MiXCR, one entry per CDR3 protein. In the table there are about 570,000 distinct CDR3 sequences, around 10% of which are singletons. This sample also belongs to another study, concerning T cells expressing NK-cell markers. As that study records: The authors generated TCR beta cDNA through 5'RACE template switching with UMIs.

Specimen: PBMCs from blood, collected on the day of vaccination. Every receptor here comes from a man aged 50-60 years who received an inactivated influenza vaccine.

The rearrangement uses TRBV20-1 and TRBJ2-3; D not certain. Trimming removed 4 bases from V and 4 bases from J, with 3 bases in between. The length of the CDR3 is 10 residues. The germline V gene encodes CDR1 DFQATT and CDR2 SNEGSKA (reference sequence). The chain's CDR3 is CSAMADTQYF. Here the CDR3 DNA reads TGCAGTGCTATGGCAGATACGCAGTATTTT.

The V gene is TRBV5-1, the J gene TRBJ1-1; D uncertain. The CDR3 has 14 amino acids. Looked up from germline, CDR1 is SGHRS and CDR2 is YFSETQ. Deletions cut 2 bases from V and 1 base from J, with 9 bases between. The CDR3 DNA follows: TGCGCCAGCAGCTTCGCCGGCAGGAACACTGAAGCTTTCTTT. Translating it yields CASSFAGRNTEAFF.

The chain recombines TRBV6-5 with TRBJ2-3; D is ambiguous. Trimming cost V 0 bases and J 3 bases, with 4 bases left between them. The CDR3 totals 13 residues. Per germline, CDR1 MNHEY and CDR2 SVGAGI. CDR3 sequence reads: CASSYSTTDTQYF. Written as DNA, the CDR3 is TGTGCCAGCAGTTACTCGACTACAGATACGCAGTATTTT.

The V and J genes are TRBV7-8 and TRBJ2-5; D perhaps matches TRBD1 (6 bases). The CDR3 spans 18 residues. Trimming pared 5 bases from V and 1 base from J, leaving 23 bases between. CDR1 and CDR2 (germline): SGHVS, FQNEAQ. The DNA of the CDR3 is TGTGCCAGCAGCCAATCCAGGGGAGCTACCTTGACCCAAGAGACCCAGTACTTC. This sequence encodes CASSQSRGATLTQETQYF. The full variable domain, completed using reference TRBV7-8 and TRBJ2-5, is GAGVSQSPRYKVAKRGQDVALRCDPISGHVSLFWYQQALGQGPEFLTYFQNEAQLDKSGLPSDRFFAERPEGSVSTLKIQRTQQEDSAVYLCASSQSRGATLTQETQYFGPGTRLLVL.

The chain is built from TRBV27 and TRBJ2-1; 12 bases match TRBD2. J gave up 8 bases and V 4 bases, and 12 bases lay outside the gene matches. Per germline, CDR1 MNHEY and CDR2 SMNVEV (reference sequence). The CDR3 loop spans 17 amino acids. The CDR3 region has the DNA TGTGCCAGCAGTTCGGCCGGACTAGCGGGGAGATGGGATGAGCAGTTCTTC. It specifies CASSSAGLAGRWDEQFF.

A note on this clonotype: A read error is possible here, since a much larger clone lies one base away. The J gene is TRBJ1-5, the V gene TRBV10-3, with D unclear. The CDR3 runs 15 residues. Looked up from germline, CDR1 is ENHRY and CDR2 is SYGVKD. In DNA form, the CDR3 reads TGTGCCATCAGTGAGGGCGGAGATCGCAATCGGCCCCAGCATTTT. It codes for CAISEGGDRNRPQHF.

The chain employs TRBV10-3 and TRBJ2-1; 7 positions match TRBD2. This CDR3 has 14 residues. Germline loops: CDR1 ENHRY, CDR2 SYGVKD. The trim removed 7 bases at V and 6 bases at J, leaving 9 bases unmatched. In DNA form, the CDR3 reads TGTGCCATCATGAGTAGCGGGCCCGTCAATGAGCAGTTCTTC. As protein: CAIMSSGPVNEQFF.

The chain combines TRBV7-2 with TRBJ2-3; TRBD2 might be the D (6 bases). Germline CDR1 reads SGHTA; CDR2 reads FQGNSA. This CDR3 is 17 amino acids long. The V gene lost 2 bases and the J gene lost 0 bases, with 15 bases spanning the gap. The CDR3 here is CASSLLLAAGSTDTQYF. CDR3 bases: TGTGCCAGCAGCTTACTACTAGCCGCGGGTAGCACAGATACGCAGTATTTT.

The rearrangement uses TRBV29-1 and TRBJ2-2; D is undetermined. CDR1 is SQVTM and CDR2 is ANQGSEA in the germline V gene. The CDR3 is made up of 11 amino acids. Trimming left V 2 bases short and J 6 bases short, with 4 bases between. The CDR3 sequence is CSVETPGELFF. The CDR3 DNA reads as TGCAGCGTTGAAACCCCCGGGGAGCTGTTTTTT.

This clonotype was counted ten times or more. The V gene is TRBV5-5, the J gene TRBJ1-5; D remains ambiguous. This CDR3 has 11 residues. Germline V lookup: CDR1 SGHKS, CDR2 YYEKEE (reference sequence). The V and J ends lost 6 bases and 8 bases respectively, with 9 bases between them. The CDR3: CASTLSKPQHF. The CDR3 DNA is TGTGCCAGCACTCTATCCAAGCCCCAGCATTTT.

Many counts were recorded for this clonotype. This sequence joins TRBV6-2 or TRBV6-3 and TRBJ2-2; TRBD1 agrees at 7 bases. Germline V gives CDR1 MNHEY, CDR2 SVGEGT. V dropped 6 bases and J dropped 6; count of bases not matched to a gene: 10. This CDR3 comprises 15 residues. As DNA, the CDR3 is TGTGCCAGCAGCCTCCAGGGGGACGAGGCCGGGGAGCTGTTTTTT. Protein: CASSLQGDEAGELFF.

The rearrangement links TRBV10-3 to TRBJ2-1; maybe TRBD2 (6 bases). Germline lookup yields CDR1 ENHRY and CDR2 SYGVKD. The V end lost 3 bases, the J end lost 2 bases, and 14 bases lay between the germline ends. This CDR3 has 16 amino acids. CDR3 in amino acids: CAISDRGTKAYNEQFF. DNA for the CDR3: TGTGCCATCAGTGACCGCGGGACGAAAGCCTACAATGAGCAGTTCTTC.

This clonotype was seen a handful of times. The gene calls are TRBV7-2 and TRBJ2-1; 12 positions match TRBD2. Trimming at V came to 5 bases and at J to 5 bases, leaving 10 bases not matched to a gene. Germline CDR1 SGHTA, CDR2 FQGNSA. The CDR3 spans 17 residues. The DNA of the CDR3 is TGTGCCAGCAGCCCGGAGCTAGCGGGGGGGCCCCACAATGAGCAGTTCTTC. This sequence encodes CASSPELAGGPHNEQFF.

The chain employs TRBV6-2 or TRBV6-3 and TRBJ2-7, with D perhaps given as TRBD1 or TRBD2 (5 bases each). The V end was cut by 5 bases, the J end by 3 bases, with 20 bases between. CDR3 length: 16 residues. Per the germline V gene, CDR1 is MNHEY and CDR2 is SVGEGT. DNA of the CDR3: TGTGCCAGCAGTGACCGGGGTATGGGACGGGACTACGAGCAGTACTTC. Translation gives CASSDRGMGRDYEQYF.

The chain has TRBV3-1 and TRBJ2-1; D unclear. CDR1 and CDR2 (germline): LGHDT, YNNKEL (reference sequence). V lost 0 bases to trimming and J lost 0 bases, with 15 bases between them. CDR3 length equals 18 residues. The CDR3 region has the DNA TGTGCCAGCAGCCAAGAATATTCGGGCCGAAGCTCCTACAATGAGCAGTTCTTC. It encodes CASSQEYSGRSSYNEQFF.

This clonotype has at least ten counts. The chain uses TRBV5-1 and TRBJ2-7; TRBD1 might be the D (6 bases). The CDR3 is made up of 15 amino acids. V lost 0 bases, J lost 4 bases, and 14 bases lay in between. Germline V gene data show CDR1 as SGHRS and CDR2 as YFSETQ. This CDR3 reads CASSLATGPSYEQYF. For the CDR3, the DNA is TGCGCCAGCAGCTTGGCGACAGGCCCATCTTACGAGCAGTACTTC.

In this sample, this clonotype turned up many times. This chain joins TRBV12-3 or TRBV12-4 and TRBJ2-7; D perhaps matches TRBD2 (7 bases). Trimming took 6 bases from V and 4 from J, leaving 13 bases between them. The CDR3 has 13 residues. CDR3 bases: TGTGCCAGCAGCCGCGGGGGCGGGTACGAGCAGTACTTC. It encodes CASSRGGGYEQYF.

The table lists this clonotype with many counts. The V call is TRBV20-1, the J call TRBJ2-3; D remains ambiguous. Germline V lookup: CDR1 DFQATT, CDR2 SNEGSKA (reference sequence). V lost 2 bases, J lost 5 bases, and 2 bases lay in between. The CDR3 has 10 residues. CDR3 bases: TGCAGTGCTAGAAGAGATACGCAGTATTTT. Protein: CSARRDTQYF.

The sample holds a few counts of this clonotype. The CDR3 region has the DNA TGTGCCAGCAGCCAAACAGGGATGCAGTATTTT. Protein sequence: CASSQTGMQYF. V is TRBV7-2 and J is TRBJ2-3; perhaps TRBD1 as D (6 bases). CDR1 and CDR2 (germline): SGHTA, FQGNSA. V lost 5 bases to trimming and J lost 11 bases, with 11 bases between them. This CDR3 region has 11 residues.

J is TRBJ2-7 and V is TRBV15, with 9 bases matching TRBD1. The CDR3 covers 13 residues. Germline V gene data show CDR1 as LNHNV and CDR2 as YYDKDF (reference sequence). Trimming removed 4 bases from V and 5 bases from J; junction bases left unmatched: 3. The CDR3 region has the DNA TGTGCCACCAGCATCCGGACAGGGGACGAGCAGTACTTC. This encodes CATSIRTGDEQYF.

The chain has TRBV28 and TRBJ2-2, with D hard to call. In germline, CDR1 is MDHEN, CDR2 SYDVKM. CDR3 length: 14 amino acids. V shed 3 bases and J shed 2 bases, with 7 bases lying between them. The CDR3 nucleotides are TGTGCCAGCAGTTTTTACTTCAACACCGGGGAGCTGTTTTTT. Its protein is CASSFYFNTGELFF.

This clonotype has ten or more counts. The V gene is TRBV4-3, the J gene TRBJ2-1; the match to TRBD2 covers 8 bases. Germline V lookup: CDR1 LGHNA, CDR2 YSLEER. The CDR3 runs 15 residues. With V trimmed by 0 bases and J by 7 bases, 5 bases remained unmatched. The CDR3 sequence: CASSQDQRGTNEQFF. The CDR3 DNA is TGCGCCAGCAGCCAAGATCAGCGGGGGACGAATGAGCAGTTCTTC.

The gene calls are TRBV6-2 or TRBV6-3 and TRBJ2-5; D remains unclear. Trimming took 2 bases from V and 1 from J, leaving 11 bases between them. Germline-derived CDR1 and CDR2 are MNHEY and SVGEGT. The CDR3 runs 15 residues. CDR3 bases: TGTGCCAGCAGTTACCCCGCCAGCTCCCAAGAGACCCAGTACTTC. Translating gives CASSYPASSQETQYF.

The genes are TRBV28 and TRBJ2-1, with 8 bases lining up with TRBD2. CDR3 length: 16 amino acids. V shed 2 bases, J shed 6 bases, and the junction held 9 bases outside the gene matches. The germline CDR1 and CDR2 sequences are MDHEN and SYDVKM. CDR3 amino acids: CASSLDFGTSLNEQFF. The CDR3 DNA reads as TGTGCCAGCAGTTTAGATTTCGGGACTAGTCTCAATGAGCAGTTCTTC.